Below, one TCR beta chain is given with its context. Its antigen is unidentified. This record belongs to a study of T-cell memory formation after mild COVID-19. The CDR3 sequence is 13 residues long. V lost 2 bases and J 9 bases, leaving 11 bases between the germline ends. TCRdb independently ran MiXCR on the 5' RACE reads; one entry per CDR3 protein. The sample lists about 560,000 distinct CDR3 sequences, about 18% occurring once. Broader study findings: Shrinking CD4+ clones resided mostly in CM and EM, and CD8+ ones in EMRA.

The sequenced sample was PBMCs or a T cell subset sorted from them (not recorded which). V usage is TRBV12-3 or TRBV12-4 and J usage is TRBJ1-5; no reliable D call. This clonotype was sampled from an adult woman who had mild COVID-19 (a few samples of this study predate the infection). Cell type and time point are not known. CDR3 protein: CASSLQERGPQHF. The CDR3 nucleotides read TGTGCCAGCAGTTTACAGGAGCGGGGGCCCCAGCATTTT.